The present TCR beta chain was sequenced within a study of shared clonotypes between healthy human individuals. Findings and caveats of the study: It was anticipated that sequencing depth would influence how many clonotypes donors shared.

Only CD45RO-negative cells positively selected for CCR7 counted as naive CD8 cells, so terminally differentiated effector memory CD45RA+ cells were excluded. The donors, healthy adults who were HIV-negative, had experienced no recent acute infections or vaccinations. Profiling relied on immunoSEQ multiplex PCR, and the TCRdb table lists in-frame clones only, not all of them. The table records over 750,000 clones, roughly 96% of them present only once. The CDR3 sequence is 18 residues long. Deletions cut 0 bases from V and 0 bases from J, with 15 bases between. Germline CDR1 reads MGHRA; CDR2 reads YSYEKL. For this clone: No antigen is known for it.

The V and J genes are TRBV4-1 and TRBJ1-3, with D unclear. The source of this sequence is a man aged 25 to 40 in good health. Source material: naive CD8+ T cells sorted from blood. The CDR3 sequence is CASSQEAVRPFSGNTIYF. Written as DNA, the CDR3 is TGCGCCAGCAGCCAAGAAGCCGTACGGCCGTTCTCTGGAAACACCATATATTTT.